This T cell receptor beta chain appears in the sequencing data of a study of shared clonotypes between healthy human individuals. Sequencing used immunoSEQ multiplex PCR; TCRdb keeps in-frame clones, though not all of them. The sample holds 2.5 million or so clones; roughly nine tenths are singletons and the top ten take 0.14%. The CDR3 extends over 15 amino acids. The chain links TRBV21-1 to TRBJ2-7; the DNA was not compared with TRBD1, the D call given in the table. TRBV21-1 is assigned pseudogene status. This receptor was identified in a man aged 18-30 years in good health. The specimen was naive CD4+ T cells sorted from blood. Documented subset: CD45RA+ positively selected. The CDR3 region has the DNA TGTGCCAGCAGGAGACAGGGGGTTTTCTCCTACGAGCAGTACTTC. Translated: CASRRQGVFSYEQYF.